This T cell receptor (beta chain) was recovered during a study of cytomegalovirus exposure and HLA in healthy donors. The length of the CDR3 is 13 residues. The ends were cut back, 3 bases at V and 5 bases at J, with 11 bases in the middle. CDR1 is SQVTM, CDR2 ANQGSEA, per germline. In the PCR, 60 Vbeta and 13 Jbeta primers were used. This table comes from immunoSEQ multiplex PCR, and its TCRdb copy is limited to in-frame clones, with some not included. The table records some 190,000 clones, about 86% of them present only once. Input material: PBMCs. The source of this sequence is a man aged 40-50 years in good health and CMV-seropositive. The chain carries TRBV29-1 and TRBJ2-1; possibly TRBD2 for D (6 bases). This CDR3 is CSVDGGGDNEQFF. In DNA, the CDR3 is TGCAGCGTTGATGGCGGAGGGGACAATGAGCAGTTCTTC.